This TCR beta chain was sequenced during a study of blood T cell repertoires in COVID-19. The data were produced by immunoSEQ multiplex PCR, yet TCRdb's version contains in-frame clones alone and is incomplete. The data show 25,000 to 30,000 clones, roughly nine tenths seen once. Per germline, CDR1 MDHEN and CDR2 SYDVKM. V gave up 5 bases and J gave up 3 bases, with 5 bases separating them. The CDR3 loop spans 11 amino acids. The chain couples TRBV28 to TRBJ2-7; a weak D match, TRBD2 (5 bases). The TCR originated in a human donor in a cohort sampled during active COVID-19. Sequenced sample: peripheral blood. The CDR3 region is CASSTSYEQYF. DNA of the CDR3: TGTGCCAGCAGTACTAGCTACGAGCAGTACTTC.